Listed here are 4 T cell receptor beta chains from one sample, sequenced in a study of shared clonotypes between healthy human individuals. The method was immunoSEQ multiplex PCR; TCRdb's version includes in-frame clones alone and lacks a portion of them. This table has 2,500,000 or so clones, around 92% appearing once. The sequencing input was naive CD4+ T cells from PBMCs. Subset of the sample: CD45RA+ positively selected. These TCRs come from a man aged 18-30 years in good health. Some clones in this sample may be carry-over from other donors' samples.

This rearrangement joins TRBV12-5 to TRBJ2-3; maybe TRBD2 (6 bases). CDR1 LGHNT and CDR2 FRNRAP come from the germline V gene. The V end lost 6 bases, the J end lost 4 bases, and 14 bases lay between the germline ends. The CDR3 has 14 amino acids. The CDR3 DNA follows: TGTGCTAGTGGCTACACCGGCGGGGCAGATACGCAGTATTTT. Protein product: CASGYTGGADTQYF.

The chain joins TRBV27 to TRBJ2-7, with D perhaps TRBD2 (5 bases). V was trimmed by 6 bases and J by 5 bases, leaving 14 bases between them. Germline V gene data show CDR1 as MNHEY and CDR2 as SMNVEV (reference sequence). This CDR3 has 13 residues. CDR3 DNA sequence: TGTGCCAGCAGCTCTCGGGGTTGGAACGAGCAGTACTTC. Protein sequence: CASSSRGWNEQYF.

Regarding this clone: Other DNA sequences in the sample encode the same CDR3. CDR3 amino acids: CASSLEPLSSYEQYF. The CDR3 DNA reads as TGCGCCAGCAGCTTGGAACCGTTGAGCTCCTACGAGCAGTACTTC. The chain has TRBV5-1 and TRBJ2-7; no clear D gene. This CDR3 is built from 15 residues. Germline CDR1 SGHRS, CDR2 YFSETQ. With 0 bases removed from V and 0 bases from J, the gap between germline ends came to 10 bases.

This chain uses TRBV11-2 with TRBJ2-7; tentatively, D is TRBD1 (6 bases). Trimming took 1 base from V and 5 from J, leaving 9 bases between them. This CDR3 spans 13 amino acids. In germline, CDR1 is SGHAT, CDR2 FQNNGV. CDR3 residues: CASSLVQGNEQYF. The CDR3 DNA reads as TGTGCCAGCAGCTTAGTACAGGGCAACGAGCAGTACTTC.